This T cell receptor (beta chain) derives from a study of circulating CD8 cells and anti-PD-1 response in melanoma. Study summary: Patients received intravenous nivolumab, 3 mg/kg, every 2 weeks. Study-wide findings and caveats: The cohort mixed treatment-naive and previously treated patients. Generally, no replicate experiments were performed.

Each library started from roughly 15 ng of total RNA using the QIAseq Immune Repertoire TCR panel. TCRdb redid the calling of the reads with MiXCR, one entry per CDR3 protein. The repertoire holds about 500 distinct CDR3 sequences, with more than 7% as singletons. Sorting of live CD3+CD8+TCRalphabeta+ cells by PD-1 and/or TIGIT gave four subsets. The germline V gene has CDR1 MNHEY and CDR2 SMNVEV (reference sequence). V was pared by 6 bases and J by 1 base, with 6 bases between. This CDR3 contains 12 residues. By proportion, this clonotype is large (0.1 to 1%). Its antigen is unknown. The clonotype was recovered from a human donor with melanoma. This chain uses TRBV27 with TRBJ1-1; D call uncertain. The source material was CD8+ T cells from PBMCs, sampled at baseline or after one month of anti-PD-1 therapy (not recorded which). This CDR3 reads CASRKGNTEAFF. The DNA for the CDR3 is TGTGCCAGCAGAAAGGGGAACACTGAAGCTTTCTTT.